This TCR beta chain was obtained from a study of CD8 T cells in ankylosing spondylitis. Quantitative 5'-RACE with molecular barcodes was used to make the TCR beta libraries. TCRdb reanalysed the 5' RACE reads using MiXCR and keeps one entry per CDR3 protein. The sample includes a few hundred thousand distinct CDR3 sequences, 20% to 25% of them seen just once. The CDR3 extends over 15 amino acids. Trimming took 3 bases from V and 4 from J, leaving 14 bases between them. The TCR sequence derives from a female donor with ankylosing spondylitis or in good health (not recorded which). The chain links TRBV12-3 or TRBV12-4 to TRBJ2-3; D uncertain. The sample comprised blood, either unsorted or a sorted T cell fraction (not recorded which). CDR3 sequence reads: CASSLYTLVPDTQYF. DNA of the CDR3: TGTGCCAGCAGTTTGTACACCCTAGTTCCAGATACGCAGTATTTT.